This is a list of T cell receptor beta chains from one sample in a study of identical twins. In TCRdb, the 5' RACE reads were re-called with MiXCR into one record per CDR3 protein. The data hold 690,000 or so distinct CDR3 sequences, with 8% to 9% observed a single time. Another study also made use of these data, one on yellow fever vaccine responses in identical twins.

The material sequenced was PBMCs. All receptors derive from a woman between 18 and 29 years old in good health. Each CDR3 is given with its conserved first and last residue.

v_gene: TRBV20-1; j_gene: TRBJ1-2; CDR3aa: CSARDRTDLYGYTF
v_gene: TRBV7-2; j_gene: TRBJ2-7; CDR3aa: CASSPGGGLSYEQYF
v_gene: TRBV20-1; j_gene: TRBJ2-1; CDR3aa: CSAAGRTYNEQFF
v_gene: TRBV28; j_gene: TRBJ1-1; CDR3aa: CASSLIAEAFF
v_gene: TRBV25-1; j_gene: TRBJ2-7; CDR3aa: CASSEDWGWSEQYF
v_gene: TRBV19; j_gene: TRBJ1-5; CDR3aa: CASSTLQWPREPQHF
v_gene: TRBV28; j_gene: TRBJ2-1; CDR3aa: CASSLQGLGARNEQFF
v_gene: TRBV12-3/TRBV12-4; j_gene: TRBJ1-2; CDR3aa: CASSLWSTVGYGYTF
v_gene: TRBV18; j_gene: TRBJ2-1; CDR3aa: CASSPRGLAAYNEQFF
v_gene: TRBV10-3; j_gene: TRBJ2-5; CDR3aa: CAISEGPQRETQYF
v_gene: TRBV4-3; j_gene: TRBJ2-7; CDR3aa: CASSQAAGLAGVARYEQYF
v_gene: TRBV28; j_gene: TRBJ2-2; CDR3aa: CASSTGQYTGELFF
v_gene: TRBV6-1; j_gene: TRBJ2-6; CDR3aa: CASRLPSGANVLTF
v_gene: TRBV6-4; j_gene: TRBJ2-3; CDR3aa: CASRGTGKTDTQYF
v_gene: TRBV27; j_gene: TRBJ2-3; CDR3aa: CASSRRTGLSADTQYF
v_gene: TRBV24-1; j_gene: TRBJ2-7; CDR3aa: CATSGTSGYEQYF
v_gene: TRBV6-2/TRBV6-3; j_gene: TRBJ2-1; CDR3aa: CASQQGGINEQFF
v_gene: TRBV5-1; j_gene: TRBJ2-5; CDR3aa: CASSLVGNQETQYF
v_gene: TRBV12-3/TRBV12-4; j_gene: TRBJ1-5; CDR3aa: CASSTTVFGNQPQHF
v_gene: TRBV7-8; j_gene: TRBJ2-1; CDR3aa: CASSFVRRSSYNEQFF
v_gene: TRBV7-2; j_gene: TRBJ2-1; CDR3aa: CASSPRLGAGIYNEQFF
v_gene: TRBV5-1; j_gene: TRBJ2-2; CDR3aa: CASSSAGQTGELFF
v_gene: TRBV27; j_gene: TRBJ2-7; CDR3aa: CASSFYRGASYEQYF
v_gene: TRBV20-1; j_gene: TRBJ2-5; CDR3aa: CSALKGETQYF
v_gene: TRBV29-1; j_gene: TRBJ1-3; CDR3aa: CSVASASGNTIYF
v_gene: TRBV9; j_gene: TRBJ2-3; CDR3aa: CASSVLGAPGADTQYF
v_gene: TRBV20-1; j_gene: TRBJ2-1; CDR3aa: CSARDLQRGGSYNEQFF
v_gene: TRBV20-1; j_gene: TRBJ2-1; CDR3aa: CSAPRASGMGNEQFF
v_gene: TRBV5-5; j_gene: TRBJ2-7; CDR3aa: CASSPGLRAYEQYF
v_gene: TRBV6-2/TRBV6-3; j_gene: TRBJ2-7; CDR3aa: CASSKLALDYEQYF
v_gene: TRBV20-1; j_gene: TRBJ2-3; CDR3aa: CSAMGTGTITDTQYF
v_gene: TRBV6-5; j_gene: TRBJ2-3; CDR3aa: CASSYRTDPSTDTQYF
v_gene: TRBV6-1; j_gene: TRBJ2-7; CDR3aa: CASSDTSGGTSYEQYF
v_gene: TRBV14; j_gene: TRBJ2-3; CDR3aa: CASSPRGLGSSQYF
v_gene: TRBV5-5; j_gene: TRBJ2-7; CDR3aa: CASSPREGPSYEQYF
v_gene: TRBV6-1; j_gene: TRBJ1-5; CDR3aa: CASSTDVPSNQPQHF
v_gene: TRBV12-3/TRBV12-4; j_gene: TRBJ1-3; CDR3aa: CASSHPTEVGNTIYF
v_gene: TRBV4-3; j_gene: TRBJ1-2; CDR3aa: CASSPTLGVNYGYTF
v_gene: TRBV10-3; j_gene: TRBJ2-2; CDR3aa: CAISARETDTGELFF
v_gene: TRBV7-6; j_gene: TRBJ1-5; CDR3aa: CASSPRGPNQPQHF
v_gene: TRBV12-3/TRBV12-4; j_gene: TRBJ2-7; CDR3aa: CASRKGQGPTYEQYF